The 10 T cell receptor beta chains below all came from one sample that was sequenced in a study of breast tumors, draining lymph nodes, adjacent tissues. In TCRdb, the multiplex PCR reads were re-called with MiXCR into one record per CDR3 protein. The sample includes 70,000 to 85,000 distinct CDR3 sequences, roughly 19% of them seen just once. Breast cancer patients provided tissue from their axillary draining lymph nodes. The sample consisted of axillary lymph node tissue. These receptors were collected from a female donor with breast cancer. Some clones in this sample may be carry-over from other donors' samples.

This clonotype was observed at least ten times. The chain is built from TRBV5-1 and TRBJ2-5, with 7 nucleotides matching TRBD2. With V trimmed by 4 bases and J by 4 bases, 1 base remained unmatched. This CDR3 spans 12 amino acids. CDR1 is SGHRS, CDR2 YFSETQ, per germline. The CDR3 sequence: CASSGGRETQYF. For the CDR3, the DNA is TGCGCCAGCAGCGGCGGGAGAGAGACCCAGTACTTC.

This clonotype appeared a few times. The J gene is TRBJ2-3, the V gene TRBV28; D is unresolved. The CDR3 runs 15 residues. Germline CDR1 is MDHEN and CDR2 is SYDVKM. V lost 2 bases to trimming and J lost 1 base, with 10 bases between them. CDR3 bases: TGTGCCAGCAGTTTAAGTAGGGCTGGCACAGATACGCAGTATTTT. Its translation: CASSLSRAGTDTQYF.

This clonotype has a count of ten or more. The V and J genes are TRBV20-1 and TRBJ2-2; D perhaps matches TRBD2 (5 bases). This CDR3 spans 12 amino acids. CDR1 and CDR2 from the germline V gene are DFQATT and SNEGSKA (reference sequence). V was trimmed by 6 bases and J by 7 bases, leaving 12 bases between them. This CDR3 is CSAEGLFGELFF. As DNA, the CDR3 is TGCAGTGCGGAAGGACTTTTCGGGGAGCTGTTTTTT.

At least ten counts were recorded for this clonotype. The J gene is TRBJ2-7, the V gene TRBV11-1; 11 bases map to TRBD1. J lost 3 bases, V lost 2 bases, and 3 bases had no gene match. This CDR3 is 15 amino acids long. Germline CDR1 and CDR2: SGHAT and FQDESV (reference sequence). DNA of the CDR3: TGTGCCAGCAGCTTATGGGGGACAGGGGGCTACGAGCAGTACTTC. As protein: CASSLWGTGGYEQYF.

The chain carries TRBV19 and TRBJ2-6, with TRBD2 matching over 12 bases. Trimming cost V 3 bases and J 0 bases; bases outside gene matches: 3. Germline CDR1 and CDR2: LNHDA and SQIVND (reference sequence). This CDR3 is 18 amino acids long. CDR3 sequence reads: CASSMASGRVSGANVLTF. DNA for the CDR3: TGTGCCAGTAGTATGGCTAGCGGGAGGGTCTCTGGGGCCAACGTCCTGACTTTC.

A word on this clonotype: This CDR3 fails to terminate in the conserved phenylalanine or tryptophan, so it likely reflects a read error. The chain joins TRBV30 to TRBJ2-7, with 7 bases aligning to TRBD1. The germline V gene has CDR1 GTSNPN and CDR2 SVGIG (reference sequence). The CDR3 covers 14 residues. Trimming removed 4 bases from V and 4 bases from J; junction bases left unmatched: 10. CDR3 DNA sequence: TGTGCCTGGAAGGTCGAAGGGGGCGTGTACGAGCAGTACCTC. Translation gives CAWKVEGGVYEQYL.

This clonotype was picked up many times. The chain combines TRBV7-3 with TRBJ2-1, with 10 bases identical to TRBD2. Germline lookup yields CDR1 SGHTA and CDR2 FQGTGA. The V gene end was trimmed by 0 bases and the J gene end by 7 bases; junction bases not matched to a gene: 3. The CDR3 totals 15 residues. As DNA, the CDR3 is TGTGCCAGCAGCTTAACTAGCGGGAGGTTGAATGAGCAGTTCTTC. Protein sequence: CASSLTSGRLNEQFF.

This clonotype was seen many times. J is TRBJ2-3 and V is TRBV4-2; 11 positions agree with TRBD2. The V segment lost 5 bases and the J segment 5 bases; nucleotides outside the gene matches: 12. The CDR3 loop spans 17 amino acids. Germline V gene lookup returns CDR1 LGHNA and CDR2 YNFKEQ. The DNA of the CDR3 is TGTGCCAGCAGCTACACGAATAGCGGGAGGGCCAAAGATACGCAGTATTTT. Translated, it gives CASSYTNSGRAKDTQYF.

There are many counts of this clonotype. The rearrangement uses TRBV5-6 and TRBJ2-5, with TRBD1 matching over 8 bases. V was clipped by 2 bases and J by 5 bases; unmatched bases: 2. CDR3 length: 13 residues. The germline V gene has CDR1 SGHDT and CDR2 YYEEEE. CDR3 protein: CASSFYRGETQYF. CDR3 bases: TGTGCCAGCAGCTTCTACAGGGGGGAGACCCAGTACTTC.

This clonotype was recorded a few times. V usage is TRBV11-3 and J usage is TRBJ2-5; tentative D call: TRBD2 (6 bases). The germline CDR1 and CDR2 sequences are SGHNT and YENEEA. V lost 0 bases, J lost 4 bases, and 18 bases lay in between. The CDR3 is 17 amino acids. This CDR3 reads CASSLDSAGYSGETQYF. For the CDR3, the DNA is TGTGCCAGCAGCTTAGATTCCGCGGGATATTCGGGAGAGACCCAGTACTTC. The full variable domain, in which reference TRBV11-3 and TRBJ2-5 provide the parts outside the CDR3, is EAGVVQSPRYKIIEKKQPVAFWCNPISGHNTLYWYLQNLGQGPELLIRYENEEAVDDSQLPKDRFSAERLKGVDSTLKIQPAELGDSAVYLCASSLDSAGYSGETQYFGPGTRLLVL.